This paragraph reports one T cell receptor (beta chain). This sample was included in a study of CD8 T cells in ankylosing spondylitis. TCRdb itself ran the 5' RACE reads through MiXCR, one entry per CDR3 protein. The table shows 250,000 to 300,000 distinct CDR3 sequences, with roughly 20% occurring only once. The germline V gene has CDR1 SGHTA and CDR2 FQGNSA. Trimming left V 4 bases short and J 7 bases short, with 16 bases between. This CDR3 has 14 residues. The sequencing input was blood, either unsorted or a sorted T cell fraction (not recorded which). This TCR was sampled from a male donor with ankylosing spondylitis or in good health (not recorded which). This chain connects TRBV7-2 to TRBJ1-1; no clear D gene. The CDR3: CASSSNSDGNEAFF. The CDR3 region has the DNA TGTGCCAGCAGCTCAAACTCGGACGGTAATGAAGCTTTCTTT. The variable domain in full, completed from reference TRBV7-2 and TRBJ1-1, reads GAGVSQSPSNKVTEKGKDVELRCDPISGHTALYWYRQSLGQGLEFLIYFQGNSAPDKSGLPSDRFSAERTGGSVSTLTIQRTQQEDSAVYLCASSSNSDGNEAFFGQGTRLTVV.